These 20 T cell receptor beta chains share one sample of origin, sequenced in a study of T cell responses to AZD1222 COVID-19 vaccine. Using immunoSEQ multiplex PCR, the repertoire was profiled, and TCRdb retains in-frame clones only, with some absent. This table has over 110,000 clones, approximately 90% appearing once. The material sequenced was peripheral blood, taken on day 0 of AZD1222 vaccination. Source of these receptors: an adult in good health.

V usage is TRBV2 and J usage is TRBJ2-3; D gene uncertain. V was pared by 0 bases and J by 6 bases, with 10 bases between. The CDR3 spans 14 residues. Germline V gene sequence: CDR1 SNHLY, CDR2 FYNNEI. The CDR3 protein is CASSEALPGDTQYF. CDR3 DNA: TGTGCCAGCAGTGAAGCCCTCCCTGGGGATACGCAGTATTTT.

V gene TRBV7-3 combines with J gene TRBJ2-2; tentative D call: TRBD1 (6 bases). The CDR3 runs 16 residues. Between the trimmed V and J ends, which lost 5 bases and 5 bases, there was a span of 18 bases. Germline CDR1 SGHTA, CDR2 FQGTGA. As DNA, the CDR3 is TGTGCCAGCAGCCTTTCTAGGGACACCAAAACCGGGGAGCTGTTTTTT. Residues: CASSLSRDTKTGELFF.

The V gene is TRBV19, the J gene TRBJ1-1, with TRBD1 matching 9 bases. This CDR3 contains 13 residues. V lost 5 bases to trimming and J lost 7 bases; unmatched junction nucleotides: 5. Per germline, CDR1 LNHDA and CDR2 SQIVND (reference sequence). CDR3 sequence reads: CASSRDREGEAFF. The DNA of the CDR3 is TGTGCCAGTAGTCGGGACAGGGAGGGTGAAGCTTTCTTT. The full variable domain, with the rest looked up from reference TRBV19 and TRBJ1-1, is DGGITQSPKYLFRKEGQNVTLSCEQNLNHDAMYWYRQDPGQGLRLIYYSQIVNDFQKGDIAEGYSVSREKKESFPLTVTSAQKNPTAFYLCASSRDREGEAFFGQGTRLTVV.

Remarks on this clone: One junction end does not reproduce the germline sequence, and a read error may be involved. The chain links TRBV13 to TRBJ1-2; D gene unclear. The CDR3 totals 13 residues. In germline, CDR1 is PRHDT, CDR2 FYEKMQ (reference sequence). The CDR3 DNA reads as TGTGCCAGCAACTTATCGGGGTACTATGGCTACACCTTC. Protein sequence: CASNLSGYYGYTF.

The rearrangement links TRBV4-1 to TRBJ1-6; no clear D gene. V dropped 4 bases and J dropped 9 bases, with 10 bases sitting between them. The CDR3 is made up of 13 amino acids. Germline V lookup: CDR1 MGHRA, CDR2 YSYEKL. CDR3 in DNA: TGCGCCAGCAGCCCAAGTTCCGTTTCACCCCTCCACTTT. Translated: CASSPSSVSPLHF.

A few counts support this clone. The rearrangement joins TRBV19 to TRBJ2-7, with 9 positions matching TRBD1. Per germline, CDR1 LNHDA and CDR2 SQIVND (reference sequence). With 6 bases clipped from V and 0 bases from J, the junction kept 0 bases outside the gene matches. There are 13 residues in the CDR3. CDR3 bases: TGTGCCAGTAGGACAGGGGGCTCCTACGAGCAGTACTTC. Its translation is CASRTGGSYEQYF.

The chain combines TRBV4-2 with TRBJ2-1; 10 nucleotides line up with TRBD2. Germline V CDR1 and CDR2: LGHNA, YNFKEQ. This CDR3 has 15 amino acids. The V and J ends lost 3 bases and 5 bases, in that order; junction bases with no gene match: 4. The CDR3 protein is CASSQRLAGDNEQFF. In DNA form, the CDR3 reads TGTGCCAGCAGCCAGCGGCTAGCGGGGGACAATGAGCAGTTCTTC.

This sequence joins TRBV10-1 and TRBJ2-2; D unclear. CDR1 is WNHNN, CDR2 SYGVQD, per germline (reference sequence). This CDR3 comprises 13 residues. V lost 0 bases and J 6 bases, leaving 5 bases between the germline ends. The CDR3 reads CASSESQAGELFF. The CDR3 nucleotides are TGCGCCAGCAGTGAGTCCCAAGCCGGGGAGCTGTTTTTT.

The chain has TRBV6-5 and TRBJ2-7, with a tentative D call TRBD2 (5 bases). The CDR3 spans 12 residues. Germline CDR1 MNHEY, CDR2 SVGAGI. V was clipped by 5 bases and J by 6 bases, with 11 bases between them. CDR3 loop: CASSPRSGEQYF. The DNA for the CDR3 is TGTGCCAGCAGTCCCCGCAGCGGCGAGCAGTACTTC.

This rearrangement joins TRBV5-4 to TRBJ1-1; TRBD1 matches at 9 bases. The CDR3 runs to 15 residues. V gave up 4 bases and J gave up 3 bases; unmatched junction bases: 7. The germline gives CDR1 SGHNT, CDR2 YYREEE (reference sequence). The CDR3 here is CASSGPGQGHTEAFF. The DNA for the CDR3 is TGTGCCAGCAGCGGACCGGGACAGGGACACACTGAAGCTTTCTTT. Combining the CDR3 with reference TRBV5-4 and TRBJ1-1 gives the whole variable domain ETGVTQSPTHLIKTRGQQVTLRCSSQSGHNTVSWYQQALGQGPQFIFQYYREEENGRGNFPPRFSGLQFPNYSSELNVNALELDDSALYLCASSGPGQGHTEAFFGQGTRLTVV.

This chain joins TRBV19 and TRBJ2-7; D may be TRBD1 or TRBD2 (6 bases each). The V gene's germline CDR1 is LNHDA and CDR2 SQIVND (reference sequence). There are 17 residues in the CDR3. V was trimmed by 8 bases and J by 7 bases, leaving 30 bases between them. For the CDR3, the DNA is TGTGCCAGTGCGGGACATCGATGGGCTAGCGAGATGGGAGAGCAGTACTTC. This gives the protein CASAGHRWASEMGEQYF.

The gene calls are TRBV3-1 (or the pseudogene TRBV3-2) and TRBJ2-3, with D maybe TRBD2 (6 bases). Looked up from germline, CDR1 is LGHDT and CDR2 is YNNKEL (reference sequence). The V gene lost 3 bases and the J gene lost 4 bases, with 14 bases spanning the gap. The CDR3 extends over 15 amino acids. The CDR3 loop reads CASSQGGLIPDTQYF. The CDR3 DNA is TGTGCCAGCAGCCAGGGGGGACTCATCCCAGATACGCAGTATTTT.

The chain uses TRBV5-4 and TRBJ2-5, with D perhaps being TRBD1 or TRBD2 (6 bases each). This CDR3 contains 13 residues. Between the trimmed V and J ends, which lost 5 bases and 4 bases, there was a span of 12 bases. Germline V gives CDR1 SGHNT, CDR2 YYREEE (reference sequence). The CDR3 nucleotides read TGTGCCAGCAGGGAGGGGGGTGGAGAGACCCAGTACTTC. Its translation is CASREGGGETQYF.

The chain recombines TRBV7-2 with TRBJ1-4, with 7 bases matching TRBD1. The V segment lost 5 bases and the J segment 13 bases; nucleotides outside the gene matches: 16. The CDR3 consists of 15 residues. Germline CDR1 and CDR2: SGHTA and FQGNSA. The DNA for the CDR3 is TGTGCCAGCAGCCCCTCCAGGGGGAGTGCCCAGGCACTGTTTTTT. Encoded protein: CASSPSRGSAQALFF.

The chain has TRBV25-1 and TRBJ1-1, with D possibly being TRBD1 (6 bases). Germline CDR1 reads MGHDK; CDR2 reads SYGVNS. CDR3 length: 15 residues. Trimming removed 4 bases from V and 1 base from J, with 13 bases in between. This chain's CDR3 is CASSAPGQRNTEAFF. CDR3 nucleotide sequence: TGTGCCAGCAGTGCGCCGGGACAACGGAACACTGAAGCTTTCTTT.

CDR3 protein: CASSISGSSYNSPLHF. CDR3 DNA: TGTGCCAGTAGTATATCGGGGAGCTCCTATAATTCACCCCTCCACTTT. The chain is built from TRBV19 and TRBJ1-6; D not certain. V lost 2 bases and J lost 0, with 8 bases in between. This CDR3 spans 16 amino acids. Germline CDR1 LNHDA, CDR2 SQIVND (reference sequence).

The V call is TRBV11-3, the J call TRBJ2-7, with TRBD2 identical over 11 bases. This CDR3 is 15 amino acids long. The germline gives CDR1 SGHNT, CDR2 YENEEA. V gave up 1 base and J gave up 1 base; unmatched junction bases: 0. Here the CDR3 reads CASSLVAGGSYEQYF. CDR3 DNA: TGTGCCAGCAGCTTAGTAGCGGGAGGGTCCTACGAGCAGTACTTC.

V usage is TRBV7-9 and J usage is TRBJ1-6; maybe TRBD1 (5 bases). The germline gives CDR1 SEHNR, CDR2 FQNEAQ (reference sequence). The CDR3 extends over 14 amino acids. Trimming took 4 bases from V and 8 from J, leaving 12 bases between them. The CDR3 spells CASSSGTKHSPLHF. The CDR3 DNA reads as TGTGCCAGCAGCTCCGGGACCAAACATTCACCCCTCCACTTT.

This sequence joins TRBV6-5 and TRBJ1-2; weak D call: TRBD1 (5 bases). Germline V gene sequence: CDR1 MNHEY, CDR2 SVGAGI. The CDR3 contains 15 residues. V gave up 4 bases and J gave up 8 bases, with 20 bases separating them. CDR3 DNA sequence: TGTGCCAGCAGTTCGACAGAAACGAAATGGGCCGGCTACACCTTC. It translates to CASSSTETKWAGYTF.

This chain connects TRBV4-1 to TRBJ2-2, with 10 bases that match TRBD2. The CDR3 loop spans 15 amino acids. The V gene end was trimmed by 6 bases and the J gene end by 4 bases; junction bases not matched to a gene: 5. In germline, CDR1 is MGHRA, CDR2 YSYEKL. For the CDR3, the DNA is TGCGCCAGCAGGCCTAGCGGGAGCGGCACCGGGGAGCTGTTTTTT. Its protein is CASRPSGSGTGELFF.